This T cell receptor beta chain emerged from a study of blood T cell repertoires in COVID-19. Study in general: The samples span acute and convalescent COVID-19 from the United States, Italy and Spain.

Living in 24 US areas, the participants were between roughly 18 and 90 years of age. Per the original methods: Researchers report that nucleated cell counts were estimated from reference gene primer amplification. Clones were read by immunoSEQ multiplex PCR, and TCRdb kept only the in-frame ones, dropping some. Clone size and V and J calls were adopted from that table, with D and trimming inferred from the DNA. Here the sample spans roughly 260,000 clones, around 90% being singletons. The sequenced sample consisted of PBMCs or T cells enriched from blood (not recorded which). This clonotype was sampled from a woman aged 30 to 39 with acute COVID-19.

CDR3 bases: TGTGCCAGCATGGCGGCATCAAACACTGAAGCTTTCTTT. Encoded protein: CASMAASNTEAFF. The chain has TRBV6-5 and TRBJ1-1; D unresolved. Germline values: CDR1 MNHEY, CDR2 SVGAGI. The CDR3 length is 13 residues. Trimming pared 7 bases from V and 2 bases from J, leaving 11 bases between.